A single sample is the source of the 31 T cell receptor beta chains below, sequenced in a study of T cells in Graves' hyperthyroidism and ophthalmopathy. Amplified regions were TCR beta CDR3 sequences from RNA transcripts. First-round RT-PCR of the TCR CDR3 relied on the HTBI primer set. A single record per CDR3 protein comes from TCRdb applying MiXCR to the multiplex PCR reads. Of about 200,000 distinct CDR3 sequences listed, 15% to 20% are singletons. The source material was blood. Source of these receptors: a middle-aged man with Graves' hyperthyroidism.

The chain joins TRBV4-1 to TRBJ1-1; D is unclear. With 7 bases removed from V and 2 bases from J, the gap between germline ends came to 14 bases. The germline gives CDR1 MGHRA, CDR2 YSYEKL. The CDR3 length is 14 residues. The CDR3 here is CASTLSSPNTEAFF. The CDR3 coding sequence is TGCGCCAGCACCCTCAGCTCCCCAAACACTGAAGCTTTCTTT.

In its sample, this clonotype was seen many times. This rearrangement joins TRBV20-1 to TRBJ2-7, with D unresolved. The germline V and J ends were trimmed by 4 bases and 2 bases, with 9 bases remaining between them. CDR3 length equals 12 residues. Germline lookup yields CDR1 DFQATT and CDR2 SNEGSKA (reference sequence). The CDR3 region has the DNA TGCAGTGCTATTCCAGCCGCCTACGAGCAGTACTTC. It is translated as CSAIPAAYEQYF.

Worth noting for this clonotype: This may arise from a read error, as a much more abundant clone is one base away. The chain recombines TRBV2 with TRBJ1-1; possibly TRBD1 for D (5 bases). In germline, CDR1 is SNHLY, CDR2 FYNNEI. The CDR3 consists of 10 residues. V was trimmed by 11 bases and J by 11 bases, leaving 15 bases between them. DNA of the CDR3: TGTGCCGGCTTCAAGACAGTCGCTTTCTTT. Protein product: CAGFKTVAFF. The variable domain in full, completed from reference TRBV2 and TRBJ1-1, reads EPEVTQTPSHQVTQMGQEVILRCVPISNHLYFYWYRQILGQKVEFLVSFYNNEISEKSEIFDDQFSVERPDGSNFTLKIRSTKLEDSAMYFCAGFKTVAFFGQGTRLTVV.

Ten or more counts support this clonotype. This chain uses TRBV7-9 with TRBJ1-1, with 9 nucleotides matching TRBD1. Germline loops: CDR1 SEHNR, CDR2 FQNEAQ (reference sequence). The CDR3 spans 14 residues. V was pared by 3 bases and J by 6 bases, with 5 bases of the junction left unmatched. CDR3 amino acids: CASSFGQGSPEAFF. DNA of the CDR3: TGTGCCAGCAGCTTCGGACAGGGGAGCCCTGAAGCTTTCTTT.

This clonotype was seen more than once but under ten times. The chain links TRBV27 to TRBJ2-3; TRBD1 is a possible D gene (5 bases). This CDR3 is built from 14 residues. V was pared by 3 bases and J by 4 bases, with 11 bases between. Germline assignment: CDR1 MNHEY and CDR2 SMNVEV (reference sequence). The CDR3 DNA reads TGTGCCAGCAGTTTGAAGGGGCCCGCAGATACGCAGTATTTT. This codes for CASSLKGPADTQYF.

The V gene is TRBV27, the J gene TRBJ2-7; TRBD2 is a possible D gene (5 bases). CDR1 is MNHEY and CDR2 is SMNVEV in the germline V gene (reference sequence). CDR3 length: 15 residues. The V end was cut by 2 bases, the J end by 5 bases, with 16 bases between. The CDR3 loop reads CASSLSPRAVDEQYF. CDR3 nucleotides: TGTGCCAGCAGTTTAAGTCCGAGGGCGGTCGACGAGCAGTACTTC.

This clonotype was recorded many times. The CDR3 reads CACAVLSGGEEQFF. DNA for the CDR3: TGTGCCTGCGCCGTCTTGAGCGGGGGGGAAGAGCAGTTCTTC. The chain has TRBV30 and TRBJ2-1, with 10 bases lining up with TRBD2. Per germline, CDR1 GTSNPN and CDR2 SVGIG (reference sequence). V gave up 6 bases and J gave up 10 bases; unmatched junction bases: 12. The CDR3 consists of 14 residues.

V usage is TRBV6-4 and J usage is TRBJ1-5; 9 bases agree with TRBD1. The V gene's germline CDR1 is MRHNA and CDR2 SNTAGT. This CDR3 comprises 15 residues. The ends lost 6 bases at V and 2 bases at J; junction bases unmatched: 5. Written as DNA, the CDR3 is TGTGCCAGCAGCCGGACAGGGGAAGGCAATCAGCCCCAGCATTTT. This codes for CASSRTGEGNQPQHF.

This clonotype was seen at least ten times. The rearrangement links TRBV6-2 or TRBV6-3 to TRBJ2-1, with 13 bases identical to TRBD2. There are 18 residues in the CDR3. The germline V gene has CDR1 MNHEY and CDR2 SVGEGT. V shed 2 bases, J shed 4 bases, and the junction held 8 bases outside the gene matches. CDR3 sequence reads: CASSYPRLAGGLYNEQFF. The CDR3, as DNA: TGTGCCAGCAGTTACCCCCGACTAGCGGGGGGACTATACAATGAGCAGTTCTTC.

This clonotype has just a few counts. The CDR3 DNA sequence: TGCGCCAGCAGCCCCGGACGGAACTCTGGAAACACCATATATTTT. This sequence encodes CASSPGRNSGNTIYF. The rearrangement joins TRBV4-3 to TRBJ1-3; D ambiguous. In germline, CDR1 is LGHNA, CDR2 YSLEER. Trimming cost V 4 bases and J 0 bases, with 10 bases left between them. The CDR3 contains 15 residues.

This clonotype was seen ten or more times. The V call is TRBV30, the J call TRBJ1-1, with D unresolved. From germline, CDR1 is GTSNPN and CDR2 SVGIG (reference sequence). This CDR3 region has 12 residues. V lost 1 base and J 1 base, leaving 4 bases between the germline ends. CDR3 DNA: TGTGCCTGGAGTGACGGGAACACTGAAGCTTTCTTT. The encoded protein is CAWSDGNTEAFF.

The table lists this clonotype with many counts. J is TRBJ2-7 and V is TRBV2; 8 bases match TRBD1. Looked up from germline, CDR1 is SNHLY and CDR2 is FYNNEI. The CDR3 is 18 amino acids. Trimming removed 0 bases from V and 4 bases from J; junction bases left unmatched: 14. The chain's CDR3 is CASSEALQATGGRYEQYF. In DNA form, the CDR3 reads TGTGCCAGCAGTGAAGCGCTTCAAGCAACAGGGGGGAGGTACGAGCAGTACTTC.

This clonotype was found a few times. The CDR3 sequence: CASSSSGANTGELFF. The CDR3 DNA reads as TGTGCCAGCAGTTCAAGCGGGGCGAACACCGGGGAGCTGTTTTTT. The rearrangement links TRBV6-1 to TRBJ2-2; 7 bases match TRBD2. V was pared by 5 bases and J by 0 bases, with 3 bases of the junction left unmatched. This CDR3 has 15 residues. Germline lookup yields CDR1 MNHNS and CDR2 SASEGT.

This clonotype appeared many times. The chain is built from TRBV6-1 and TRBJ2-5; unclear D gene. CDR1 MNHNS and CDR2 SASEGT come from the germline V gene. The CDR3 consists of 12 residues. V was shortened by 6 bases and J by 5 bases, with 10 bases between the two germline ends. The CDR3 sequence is CASSSKGETQYF. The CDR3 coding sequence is TGTGCCAGCAGCTCTAAAGGGGAGACCCAGTACTTC.

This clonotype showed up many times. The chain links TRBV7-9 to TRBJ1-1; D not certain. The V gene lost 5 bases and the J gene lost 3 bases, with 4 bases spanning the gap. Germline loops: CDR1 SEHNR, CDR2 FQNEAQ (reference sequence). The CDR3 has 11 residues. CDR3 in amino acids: CASSAYTEAFF. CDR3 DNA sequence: TGTGCCAGCAGCGCATACACTGAAGCTTTCTTT.

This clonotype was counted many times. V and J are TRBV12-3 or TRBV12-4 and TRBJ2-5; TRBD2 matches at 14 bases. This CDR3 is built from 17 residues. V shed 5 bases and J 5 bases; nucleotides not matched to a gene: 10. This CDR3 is CASSPYTGTSGGETQYF. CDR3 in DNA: TGTGCCAGCAGTCCATACACCGGGACTAGCGGGGGTGAGACCCAGTACTTC.

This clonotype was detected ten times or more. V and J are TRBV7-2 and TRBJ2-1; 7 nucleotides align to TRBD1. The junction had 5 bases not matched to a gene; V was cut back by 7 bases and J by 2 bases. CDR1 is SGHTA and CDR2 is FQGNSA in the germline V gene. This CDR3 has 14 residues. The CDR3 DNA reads TGTGCCAGCAAGAGGGGGCTCACCTACAATGAGCAGTTCTTC. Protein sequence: CASKRGLTYNEQFF.

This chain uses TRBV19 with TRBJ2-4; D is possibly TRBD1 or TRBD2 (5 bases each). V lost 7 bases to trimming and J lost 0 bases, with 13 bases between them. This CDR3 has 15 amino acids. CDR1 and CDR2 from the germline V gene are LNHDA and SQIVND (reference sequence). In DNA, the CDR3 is TGTGCCAGTAACGGGTTGGGGGAAGCCAAAAACATTCAGTACTTC. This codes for CASNGLGEAKNIQYF. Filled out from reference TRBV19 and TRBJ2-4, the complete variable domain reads DGGITQSPKYLFRKEGQNVTLSCEQNLNHDAMYWYRQDPGQGLRLIYYSQIVNDFQKGDIAEGYSVSREKKESFPLTVTSAQKNPTAFYLCASNGLGEAKNIQYFGAGTRLSVL.

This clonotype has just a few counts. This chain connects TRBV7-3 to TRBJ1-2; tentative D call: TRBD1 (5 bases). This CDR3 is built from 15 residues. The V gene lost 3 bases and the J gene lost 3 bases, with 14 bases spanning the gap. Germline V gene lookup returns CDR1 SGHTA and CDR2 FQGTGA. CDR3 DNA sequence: TGTGCCAGCAGCTTTAGTAAGGTGGGGGACTATGGCTACACCTTC. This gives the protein CASSFSKVGDYGYTF.

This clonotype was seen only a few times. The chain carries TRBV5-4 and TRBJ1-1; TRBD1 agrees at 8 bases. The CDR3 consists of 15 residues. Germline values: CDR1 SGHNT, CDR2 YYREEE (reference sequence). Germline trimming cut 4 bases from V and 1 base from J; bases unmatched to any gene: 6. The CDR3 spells CASSPRQGRNTEAFF. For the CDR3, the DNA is TGTGCCAGCAGCCCGCGACAGGGGAGGAACACTGAAGCTTTCTTT.

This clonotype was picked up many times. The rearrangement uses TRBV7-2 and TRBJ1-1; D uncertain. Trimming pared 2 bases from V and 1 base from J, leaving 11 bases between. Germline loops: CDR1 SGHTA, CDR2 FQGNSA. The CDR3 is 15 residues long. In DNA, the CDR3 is TGTGCCAGCAGCTTATCCCCAGAGCCGAACACTGAAGCTTTCTTT. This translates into CASSLSPEPNTEAFF. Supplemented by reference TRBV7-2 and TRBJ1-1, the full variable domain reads GAGVSQSPSNKVTEKGKDVELRCDPISGHTALYWYRQSLGQGLEFLIYFQGNSAPDKSGLPSDRFSAERTGGSVSTLTIQRTQQEDSAVYLCASSLSPEPNTEAFFGQGTRLTVV.

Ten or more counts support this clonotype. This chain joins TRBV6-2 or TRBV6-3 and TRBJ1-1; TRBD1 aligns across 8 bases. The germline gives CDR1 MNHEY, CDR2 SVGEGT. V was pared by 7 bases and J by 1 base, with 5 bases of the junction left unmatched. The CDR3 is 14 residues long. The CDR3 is CASTNDRGNTEAFF. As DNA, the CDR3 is TGTGCCAGCACCAACGACAGGGGGAACACTGAAGCTTTCTTT.

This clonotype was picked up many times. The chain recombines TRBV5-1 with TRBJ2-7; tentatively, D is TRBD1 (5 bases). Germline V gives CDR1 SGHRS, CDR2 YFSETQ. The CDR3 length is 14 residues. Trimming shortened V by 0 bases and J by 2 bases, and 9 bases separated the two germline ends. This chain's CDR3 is CASSLAGRAYEQYF. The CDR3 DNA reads TGCGCCAGCAGCTTGGCAGGCAGGGCCTACGAGCAGTACTTC.

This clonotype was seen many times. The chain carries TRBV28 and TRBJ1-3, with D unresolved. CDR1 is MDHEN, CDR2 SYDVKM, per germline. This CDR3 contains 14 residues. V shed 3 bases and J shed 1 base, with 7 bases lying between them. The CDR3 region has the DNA TGTGCCAGCAGTTTTGCGGGGTCTGGAAACACCATATATTTT. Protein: CASSFAGSGNTIYF.

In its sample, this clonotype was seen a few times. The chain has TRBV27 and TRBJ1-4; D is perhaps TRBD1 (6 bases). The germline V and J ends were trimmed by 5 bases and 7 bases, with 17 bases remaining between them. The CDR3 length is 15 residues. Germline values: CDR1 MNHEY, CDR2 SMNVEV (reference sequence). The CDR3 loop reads CASSAYRAGGEKLFF. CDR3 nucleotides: TGTGCCAGCAGTGCCTACAGGGCGGGAGGTGAAAAACTGTTTTTT.

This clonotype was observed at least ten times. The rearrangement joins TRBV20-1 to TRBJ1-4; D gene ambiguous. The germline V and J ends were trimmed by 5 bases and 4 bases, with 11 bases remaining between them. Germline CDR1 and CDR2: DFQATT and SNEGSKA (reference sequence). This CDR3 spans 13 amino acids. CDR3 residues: CSARATVNEKLFF. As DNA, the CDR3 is TGCAGTGCTCGAGCGACGGTTAATGAAAAACTGTTTTTT.

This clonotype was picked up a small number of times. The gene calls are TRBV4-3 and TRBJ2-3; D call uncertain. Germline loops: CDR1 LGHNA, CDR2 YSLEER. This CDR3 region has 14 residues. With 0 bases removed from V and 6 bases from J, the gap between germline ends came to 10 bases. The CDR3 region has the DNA TGCGCCAGCAGCCAAGACAGAGTAACGGATACGCAGTATTTT. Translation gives CASSQDRVTDTQYF.

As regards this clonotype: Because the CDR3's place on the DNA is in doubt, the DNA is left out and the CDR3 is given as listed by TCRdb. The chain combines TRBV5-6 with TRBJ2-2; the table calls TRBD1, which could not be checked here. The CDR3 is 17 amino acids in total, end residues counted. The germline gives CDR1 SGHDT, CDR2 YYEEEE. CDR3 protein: CASSSGTGVRTPGSCFF.

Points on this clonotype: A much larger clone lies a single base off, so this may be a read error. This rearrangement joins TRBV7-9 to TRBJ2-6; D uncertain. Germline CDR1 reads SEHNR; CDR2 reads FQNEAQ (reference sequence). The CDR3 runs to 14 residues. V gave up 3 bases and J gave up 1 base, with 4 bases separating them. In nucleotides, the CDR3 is TGTGCCAGCAGCTTGGAGTCTGGGGCCAACGTCCTGACTTTC. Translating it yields CASSLESGANVLTF.

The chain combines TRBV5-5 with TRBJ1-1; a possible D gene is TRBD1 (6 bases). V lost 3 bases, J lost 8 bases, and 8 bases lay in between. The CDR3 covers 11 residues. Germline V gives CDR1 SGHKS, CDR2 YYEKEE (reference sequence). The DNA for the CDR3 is TGTGCCAGCAGCTCAGGGGCCGAAGCTTTCTTT. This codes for CASSSGAEAFF.

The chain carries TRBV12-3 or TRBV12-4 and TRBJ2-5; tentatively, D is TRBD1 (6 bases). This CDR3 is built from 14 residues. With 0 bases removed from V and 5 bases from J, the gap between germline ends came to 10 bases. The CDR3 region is CASSLAAGAETQYF. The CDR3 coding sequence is TGTGCCAGCAGTTTAGCTGCAGGGGCCGAGACCCAGTACTTC.